One and the same sample provided the 23 T cell receptor beta chains below, sequenced in a study of blood T cell dynamics during melanoma immunotherapy. Time point reported: pre-treatment baseline. Assay used: immunoSEQ multiplex PCR; TCRdb lists only in-frame clones, some missing. This sample yields tens of thousands of clones, of which just under 90% are seen a single time; roughly 1.2% belongs to the top ten. Sequenced material: blood, taken from a patient treated with checkpoint blockade. The receptors derive from a human donor with melanoma.

The rearrangement uses TRBV5-1 and TRBJ2-7; either TRBD1 or TRBD2 may supply D (5 bases each). V shed 2 bases and J shed 7 bases, with 13 bases lying between them. Germline-derived CDR1 and CDR2 are SGHRS and YFSETQ. This CDR3 is 13 amino acids long. The CDR3 sequence: CASSFDRGLEQYF. CDR3 DNA sequence: TGCGCCAGCAGCTTTGACCGGGGCTTGGAGCAGTACTTC.

Notes on this clone: Mismatch with germline at one junction end may stem from a read error. V gene TRBV3-1 (or the pseudogene TRBV3-2) combines with J gene TRBJ2-7, with no clear D. The CDR3 extends over 8 amino acids. Germline V gene sequence: CDR1 LGHDT, CDR2 YNNKEL (reference sequence). The CDR3: CASSSPDF. Here the CDR3 DNA reads TGTGCCAGCAGCTCCCCAGACTTC.

The chain links TRBV7-2 to TRBJ2-7; 9 positions agree with TRBD1. This CDR3 region has 15 residues. Germline loops: CDR1 SGHTA, CDR2 FQGNSA. Trimming took 4 bases from V and 2 from J; bases not matched to a gene: 6. The CDR3 nucleotides read TGTGCCAGCAGCTCCTCGGACAGGGGTACCTACGAGCAGTACTTC. Protein: CASSSSDRGTYEQYF. The entire variable domain, with the rest obtained from reference TRBV7-2 and TRBJ2-7, is as follows: GAGVSQSPSNKVTEKGKDVELRCDPISGHTALYWYRQSLGQGLEFLIYFQGNSAPDKSGLPSDRFSAERTGGSVSTLTIQRTQQEDSAVYLCASSSSDRGTYEQYFGPGTRLTVT.

This clone was counted once. The chain recombines TRBV2 with TRBJ2-3; D unclear. V was clipped by 6 bases and J by 4 bases, with 17 bases between them. This CDR3 contains 15 residues. Germline CDR1 and CDR2: SNHLY and FYNNEI. CDR3 protein: CASSWAVPGPDTQYF. The CDR3 DNA follows: TGTGCCAGCAGCTGGGCCGTACCGGGCCCAGATACGCAGTATTTT.

The rearrangement uses TRBV18 and TRBJ1-1, with 9 bases identical to TRBD1. The CDR3 extends over 15 amino acids. Germline CDR1 KGHSH, CDR2 LQKENI. The V gene end was trimmed by 4 bases and the J gene end by 1 base; junction bases not matched to a gene: 4. The CDR3 is CASSRPTGGNTEAFF. The CDR3 nucleotides are TGTGCCAGCTCACGACCGACAGGGGGGAACACTGAAGCTTTCTTT.

This chain uses TRBV25-1 with TRBJ2-2; D may be TRBD2 (6 bases). In germline, CDR1 is MGHDK, CDR2 SYGVNS. This CDR3 has 15 amino acids. Deletions cut 2 bases from V and 7 bases from J, with 14 bases between. CDR3 in DNA: TGTGCCAGCAGTGAACCCGGGAGTTTAAACGGGGAGCTGTTTTTT. This sequence encodes CASSEPGSLNGELFF.

The J gene is TRBJ2-3, the V gene TRBV5-1, with 13 bases that match TRBD2. The trim removed 4 bases at V and 0 bases at J, leaving 5 bases unmatched. The length of the CDR3 is 17 residues. From germline, CDR1 is SGHRS and CDR2 YFSETQ. The CDR3 loop reads CASSQGLAGISTDTQYF. CDR3 bases: TGCGCCAGCAGCCAGGGACTAGCGGGGATTAGCACAGATACGCAGTATTTT.

Worth noting for this clone: One end of the junction is discordant with germline, which a read error may explain. The gene calls are TRBV29-1 and TRBJ1-2; 7 nucleotides align to TRBD1. The CDR3 sequence is 12 residues long. The V gene's germline CDR1 is SQVTM and CDR2 ANQGSEA. In DNA form, the CDR3 reads TGCAGCGTTGGAACGGACAGGTTGCTCCGACTCTTC. Residues: CSVGTDRLLRLF. The whole variable domain, remainder taken from reference TRBV29-1 and TRBJ1-2, is SAVISQKPSRDICQRGTSLTIQCQVDSQVTMMFWYRQQPGQSLTLIATANQGSEATYESGFVIDKFPISRPNLTFSTLTVSNMSPEDSSIYLCSVGTDRLLRLFGSGTRLTVV.

J is TRBJ1-3 and V is TRBV9; 7 nucleotides line up with TRBD1. Germline lookup yields CDR1 SGDLS and CDR2 YYNGEE. The trim removed 1 base at V and 0 bases at J, leaving 4 bases unmatched. This CDR3 region has 16 residues. Written as DNA, the CDR3 is TGTGCCAGCAGCGTAACTGACAGGGCCTCTGGAAACACCATATATTTT. Translating it yields CASSVTDRASGNTIYF.

The genes are TRBV11-2 and TRBJ2-5; 11 positions agree with TRBD1. The V gene end was trimmed by 5 bases and the J gene end by 4 bases; junction bases not matched to a gene: 12. Per germline, CDR1 SGHAT and CDR2 FQNNGV. CDR3 size: 17 residues. The CDR3 reads CASSAVLPGQGVETQYF. As DNA, the CDR3 is TGTGCCAGCAGCGCCGTACTTCCGGGACAGGGGGTAGAGACCCAGTACTTC.

This clone was found once. The chain couples TRBV18 to TRBJ1-2; tentatively, D is TRBD1 (5 bases). This CDR3 has 15 amino acids. With 0 bases removed from V and 3 bases from J, the gap between germline ends came to 11 bases. The germline V gene has CDR1 KGHSH and CDR2 LQKENI. The CDR3 here is CASSPPLSRDYGYTF. Written as DNA, the CDR3 is TGTGCCAGCTCACCACCGTTGAGCAGGGACTATGGCTACACCTTC.

This clone is a singleton in its sample. The chain is built from TRBV29-1 and TRBJ2-7, with a weak D call TRBD1 (6 bases). The CDR3 has 12 residues. V was pared by 6 bases and J by 8 bases, with 17 bases between. Germline CDR1 is SQVTM and CDR2 is ANQGSEA. CDR3 sequence (DNA): TGCAGCGTCCGGGACACTACTACGAAGCAGTACTTC. Translation: CSVRDTTTKQYF.

The V gene is TRBV29-1, the J gene TRBJ2-7; TRBD2 might be the D (6 bases). Germline V CDR1 and CDR2: SQVTM, ANQGSEA. The CDR3 is 14 residues long. Between the trimmed V and J ends, which lost 3 bases and 6 bases, there was a span of 18 bases. CDR3: CSVEGGGTLREQYF. CDR3 bases: TGCAGCGTTGAGGGCGGCGGGACGTTACGCGAGCAGTACTTC.

The rearrangement uses TRBV9 and TRBJ2-4; TRBD2 matches 8 bases. Germline assignment: CDR1 SGDLS and CDR2 YYNGEE. The V and J ends lost 4 bases and 3 bases, in that order; junction bases with no gene match: 12. The CDR3 has 17 amino acids. The CDR3 DNA follows: TGTGCCAGCAGCCAGACGAGCGGGAGCGAGATCAAAAACATTCAGTACTTC. This gives the protein CASSQTSGSEIKNIQYF.

The chain employs TRBV5-1 and TRBJ2-5; weak D call: TRBD2 (5 bases). The CDR3 is made up of 13 amino acids. Trimming removed 4 bases from V and 3 bases from J, with 10 bases in between. The germline V gene has CDR1 SGHRS and CDR2 YFSETQ. The CDR3 protein is CASSISSKETQYF. For the CDR3, the DNA is TGCGCCAGCAGCATTTCTAGCAAAGAGACCCAGTACTTC.

The chain has TRBV6-5 and TRBJ1-5, with D maybe TRBD1 (6 bases). Trimming shortened V by 6 bases and J by 0 bases, and 12 bases separated the two germline ends. This CDR3 has 15 residues. Germline V gene sequence: CDR1 MNHEY, CDR2 SVGAGI. The CDR3 DNA is TGTGCCAGCAGCCCAGGGGCATATAGCAATCAGCCCCAGCATTTT. Protein sequence: CASSPGAYSNQPQHF.

The chain links TRBV30 to TRBJ1-2; 8 bases are a match to TRBD1. The CDR3 runs 13 residues. V shed 4 bases, J shed 8 bases, and the junction held 9 bases outside the gene matches. Germline V gene sequence: CDR1 GTSNPN, CDR2 SVGIG (reference sequence). This CDR3 is CAWTRTGLNGYTF. The CDR3, as DNA: TGTGCCTGGACCAGGACAGGGTTGAACGGCTACACCTTC.

The chain links TRBV11-2 to TRBJ2-2, with no clear D. The length of the CDR3 is 16 residues. V was pared by 0 bases and J by 2 bases, with 10 bases between. Germline CDR1 is SGHAT and CDR2 is FQNNGV. The CDR3 is CASSLEFRSNTGELFF. The DNA for the CDR3 is TGTGCCAGCAGCTTAGAGTTCCGCTCCAACACCGGGGAGCTGTTTTTT.

The CDR3: CASSHPAWLADTGELFF. In DNA form, the CDR3 reads TGTGCCAGCAGCCACCCGGCCTGGCTAGCGGACACCGGGGAGCTGTTTTTT. The J gene is TRBJ2-2, the V gene TRBV11-3, with TRBD2 matching 7 bases. This CDR3 has 17 amino acids. The junction had 12 bases not matched to a gene; V was cut back by 5 bases and J by 3 bases. Per the germline V gene, CDR1 is SGHNT and CDR2 is YENEEA.

This clone was picked up a small number of times. The V and J genes are TRBV18 and TRBJ1-5; D is perhaps TRBD1 (5 bases). This CDR3 is 14 amino acids long. Trimming stripped 2 bases from V and 4 bases from J, with 9 bases between. Germline CDR1 is KGHSH and CDR2 is LQKENI. The CDR3 coding sequence is TGTGCCAGCTCACCAGGGGACGTAAATCAGCCCCAGCATTTT. Protein sequence: CASSPGDVNQPQHF.

This clone has only a few counts. This chain connects TRBV15 to TRBJ1-5, with 7 positions matching TRBD1. The germline V gene encodes CDR1 LNHNV and CDR2 YYDKDF (reference sequence). The CDR3 covers 15 residues. The V and J ends lost 5 bases and 4 bases, in that order; junction bases with no gene match: 8. The CDR3 loop is CATSDGTARNQPQHF. The CDR3 DNA reads as TGTGCCACCAGCGACGGGACAGCGAGAAATCAGCCCCAGCATTTT.

This clone was counted once. This chain links TRBV11-3 with TRBJ2-3, with D maybe TRBD1 (5 bases). CDR3 size: 14 residues. V was shortened by 5 bases and J by 4 bases, with 13 bases between the two germline ends. Germline CDR1 SGHNT, CDR2 YENEEA. The CDR3 nucleotides read TGTGCCAGCAGCAAAGGGGCCCGCGCAGATACGCAGTATTTT. It translates to CASSKGARADTQYF.

The chain joins TRBV5-1 to TRBJ2-7; TRBD2 matches 7 bases. The CDR3 covers 14 residues. The junction had 7 bases not matched to a gene; V was cut back by 0 bases and J by 7 bases. Germline loops: CDR1 SGHRS, CDR2 YFSETQ. CDR3 in DNA: TGCGCCAGCAGCTTGGTTGGGGGGGAAGGAGAGCAGTACTTC. This gives the protein CASSLVGGEGEQYF.